The rows below give T cell receptor beta chains drawn from one sample of a study of OX40 agonist ivuxolimab in advanced cancers. Repertoires were generated with immunoSEQ multiplex PCR, while TCRdb's copy carries only in-frame clones and drops some. The sample has under 75,000 clones; about 83% are singletons. Sequenced material: CD4+ or CD8+ T cells sorted from blood, taken in a trial of the OX40 agonist ivuxolimab. These receptors were obtained from an adult with an advanced solid tumor such as melanoma, head and neck, liver or kidney cancer. Each CDR3 is given with its conserved first and last residue.

TRBV19	CASSLRQGTNEKLFF
TRBV6-1	CASSDPGIYEQYF
TRBV11-3	CASSSRQGAYQETQYF
TRBV30	CAWSPTANTEAFF
TRBV5-4	CASSLAGSNYGYTF
TRBV7-7	CASSRDYSTGELFF
TRBV5-4	CASSDGSNTEAFF
TRBV5-1	CASSLVGGGAGGREQFF
TRBV18	CASSPLSTVTGTEAFF
TRBV28	CASSPIDPVVRDTQYF
TRBV10-3	CAITEGTSGFTDTQYF
TRBV28	CASSPVAPGQGGDEQYF
TRBV10-3	CAIRDRGKSYEQYF
TRBV4-3	CASSQDLGGTYGYTF
TRBV7-6	CASSLVGAGWYSNQPQHF
TRBV2	CASSELAGGQETQYF
TRBV2	CASNTAGVQETQYF
TRBV7-9	CASSRLRQDNNYGYTF
TRBV19	CASSIGSGSSSYEQYF
TRBV6-6	CASSYPTLGVDYGYTF
TRBV6-4	CASLYIIQGGNQPQHF
TRBV9	CASSANRGRGEKLFF
TRBV10-1	CASSESSPGGNTEAFF
TRBV7-3	CASSLGGESPLHF
TRBV21-1	CASSNHLAGRRETQYF
TRBV2	CASRGGGENGQPQHF
TRBV5-4	CASNLAGRQETQYF
TRBV5-1	CASSLVLAGNEQFF
TRBV6-5	CASSNRGRHQPQHF
TRBV19	CASSISGYSNQPQHF